A selection of T cell receptor beta chains follows, all from one sample in a study of blood T cell repertoires in COVID-19. Using immunoSEQ multiplex PCR, the repertoire was profiled, and TCRdb retains in-frame clones only, with some absent. The sample lists around 200,000 clones, more than 70% occurring once. Material: peripheral blood. These receptors all come from a man between 18 and 29 years old with active or convalescent COVID-19. CDR3s include the opening cysteine and the closing phenylalanine or tryptophan. Each record gives: J gene, V gene, clone size, D gene, CDR3 DNA, CDR3 protein. A D gene is named only where the DNA matches it firmly. Part of the rows lack a size; the others show once, few, many or a class for expanded clones.

TRBJ1-1	TRBV2	-	-	TGTGCCAGCAGTGCCCAGGTGAACACTGAAGCTTTCTTT	CASSAQVNTEAFF
TRBJ1-1	TRBV3-1/TRBV3-2	-	-	TGTGCCAGCAGCCAAGGGACAGTGATGAACACTGAAGCTTTCTTT	CASSQGTVMNTEAFF
TRBJ2-7	TRBV6-2/TRBV6-3	-	TRBD1	TGTGCCAGCAGTAAAAGGGGGACAGTGCGCAACGAGCAGTACTTC	CASSKRGTVRNEQYF
TRBJ1-1	TRBV12-3/TRBV12-4	-	-	TGTGCCAGCAGCCGTCAGGGTGACACTGAAGCTTTCTTT	CASSRQGDTEAFF
TRBJ1-6	TRBV2	-	-	TGTGCCAGCAGTGAAACAGGAATCCCACCCCTCCACTTT	CASSETGIPPLHF
TRBJ1-2	TRBV14	-	-	TGTGCCAGCAGCCAAGGGAGGCATGGCTACACCTTC	CASSQGRHGYTF
TRBJ2-5	TRBV5-4	-	-	TGTGCCAGCAGCTTGGAGAGGGAAGGAGAGACCCAGTACTTC	CASSLEREGETQYF
TRBJ2-1	TRBV5-8	-	-	TGTGCCAGCAGCTTTAAGAGATCCAGGCCCGAGCAGTTCTTC	CASSFKRSRPEQFF
TRBJ1-2	TRBV18	-	-	TGTGCCAGCTCCGATGGGGAGAACTATGGCTACACCTTC	CASSDGENYGYTF
TRBJ2-7	TRBV11-2	-	TRBD2	TGTGCCAGCAGCTTACTTGCTAGCGGGGTGTACGAGCAGTACTTC	CASSLLASGVYEQYF
TRBJ1-1	TRBV23-1	-	-	TGCGCCAGCAGTCAATCGCGGGGGAATGACACTGAAGCTTTCTTT	CASSQSRGNDTEAFF
TRBJ2-3	TRBV18	-	-	TGTGCCAGCTCACCAACTGGAGTCACAGATACGCAGTATTTT	CASSPTGVTDTQYF
TRBJ2-7	TRBV6-5	-	-	TGTGCCAGCAGTTACAGCCGGTCCTACGAGCAGTACTTC	CASSYSRSYEQYF
TRBJ2-3	TRBV18	-	TRBD1	TGTGCCAGCTCACCACCCCGTGGGACAGGGGACATGACAGATACGCAGTATTTT	CASSPPRGTGDMTDTQYF
TRBJ2-1	TRBV30	-	TRBD1	TGTGCCTCAGCAGGGGGAGTCTATGAGCAGTTCTTC	CASAGGVYEQFF
TRBJ1-5	TRBV27	-	-	TGTGCCAGCAGTTTTTCAGGGGTCGGTCAGCCCCAGCATTTT	CASSFSGVGQPQHF
TRBJ2-1	TRBV12-2	few	-	TGTGCAAGTCGCCCCGCAAGGGGGAGTTCGAATGAGCAGTTCTTC	CASRPARGSSNEQFF
TRBJ2-3	TRBV7-9	-	TRBD2	TGTGCCAGCAGCTTGGGGGGGTACGCAGATACGCAGTATTTT	CASSLGGYADTQYF
TRBJ1-1	TRBV19	-	TRBD1	TGTGCCAGTAGTATACAGGGGGCGCGAACTGAAGCTTTCTTT	CASSIQGARTEAFF
TRBJ1-5	TRBV3-1/TRBV3-2	-	-	TGTGCCAGCAGCCGAGGGTTCATGGGTCAGCCCCAGCATTTT	CASSRGFMGQPQHF
TRBJ2-2	TRBV29-1	-	TRBD2	TGCAGCGTCCCGCGGGGGGAGAACACCGGGGAGCTGTTTTTT	CSVPRGENTGELFF
TRBJ1-1	TRBV19	-	-	TGTGCCAGTAGTGAAGACAGAGGCACTGAAGCTTTCTTT	CASSEDRGTEAFF
TRBJ2-7	TRBV4-3	-	-	TGCGCCAGCAGCCAAGATTTTCCTAGCGCGGACGAGCAGTACTTC	CASSQDFPSADEQYF
TRBJ2-7	TRBV14	-	-	TGTGCCAGCAGCCCAAGATCTCTTAAATTTTCAGACACGTCCTACGAGCAGTACTTC	CASSPRSLKFSDTSYEQYF
TRBJ1-2	TRBV19	-	TRBD1	TGTGCCAGTAGGGGGACAGGGGGCGCAGGCTACACCTTC	CASRGTGGAGYTF
TRBJ2-7	TRBV5-4	-	-	TGTGCCACCTACTTAGACGGGAGAGACTACGAGCAGTACTTC	CATYLDGRDYEQYF
TRBJ2-7	TRBV4-2	-	TRBD1	TGTGCCAGCAGCCAGACTCTTGGACAGGGGTATCACGAGCAGTACTTC	CASSQTLGQGYHEQYF
TRBJ1-6	TRBV10-3	-	TRBD1	TGTGCCATCAGTGAGGAGGAGACAGGGCCAAATTCACCCCTCCACTTT	CAISEEETGPNSPLHF
TRBJ1-2	TRBV5-4	-	-	TGTGCCAGCAGCTCTCGGGGAGGGGACTATGGCTACACCTTC	CASSSRGGDYGYTF
TRBJ2-5	TRBV6-4	-	TRBD2	TGTGCCAGCAGTGACCTAGCGGGAGAGACCCAGTACTTC	CASSDLAGETQYF
TRBJ2-2	TRBV7-9	-	-	TGTGCCAGCAGCTTATCGGACACCGGGGAGCTGTTTTTT	CASSLSDTGELFF
TRBJ2-7	TRBV12-3/TRBV12-4	-	-	TGTGCCAGCCAGACTGGCGGGGTCTACGAGCAGTACTTC	CASQTGGVYEQYF
TRBJ1-1	TRBV6-2/TRBV6-3	-	TRBD1	TGTGCCAGCAGTTCACTGGGTCCGGGACAGGGAGGCACTGAAGCTTTCTTT	CASSSLGPGQGGTEAFF
TRBJ2-2	TRBV7-8	-	TRBD1	TGTGCCAGCAGCAAAGGGGGCGCGAACACCGGGGAGCTGTTTTTT	CASSKGGANTGELFF
TRBJ2-7	TRBV3-1/TRBV3-2	-	TRBD2	TGTGCCAGCAGCCGGACTAGCGGGGGGGCCATTGAGCAGTACTTC	CASSRTSGGAIEQYF
TRBJ2-2	TRBV5-1	-	-	TGCGCCAGCAGCCCTTCTAACACCGGGGAGCTGTTTTTT	CASSPSNTGELFF
TRBJ1-5	TRBV6-5	-	-	TGTGCCAGCAGTCACAGGGTCGCGAGCAATCAGCCCCAGCATTTT	CASSHRVASNQPQHF
TRBJ2-4	TRBV18	-	-	TGTGCCAGCTCACCCCGGGGGGCCAAAAACATTCAGTACTTC	CASSPRGAKNIQYF
TRBJ2-3	TRBV30	-	TRBD2	TGTGCCTGGAGTACGGGGGGTGGGACAGATACGCAGTATTTT	CAWSTGGGTDTQYF